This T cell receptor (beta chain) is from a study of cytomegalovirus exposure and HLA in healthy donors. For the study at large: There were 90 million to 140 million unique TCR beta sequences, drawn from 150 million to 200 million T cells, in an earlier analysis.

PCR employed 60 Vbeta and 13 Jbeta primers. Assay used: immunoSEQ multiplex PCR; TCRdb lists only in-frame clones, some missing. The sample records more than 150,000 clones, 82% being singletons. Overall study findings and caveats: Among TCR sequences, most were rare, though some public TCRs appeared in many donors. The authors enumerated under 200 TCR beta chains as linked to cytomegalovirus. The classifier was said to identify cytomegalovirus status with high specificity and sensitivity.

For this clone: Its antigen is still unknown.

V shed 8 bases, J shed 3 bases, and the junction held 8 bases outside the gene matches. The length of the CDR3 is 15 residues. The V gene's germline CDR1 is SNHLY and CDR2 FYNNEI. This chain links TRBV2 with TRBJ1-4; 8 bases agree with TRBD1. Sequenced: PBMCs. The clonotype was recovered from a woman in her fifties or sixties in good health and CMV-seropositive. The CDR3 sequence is CASGTGLSANEKLFF. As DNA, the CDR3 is TGTGCCAGCGGGACAGGTCTTTCCGCTAATGAAAAACTGTTTTTT.